One and the same sample provided the 2 T cell receptor beta chains below, sequenced in a study of naive and memory T cell subsets. Both TRBC1 and TRBC2 were covered by a beta constant-region primer of two equimolar oligonucleotides. The ligated cDNA underwent four PCR rounds using SP2 and nested alpha and beta constant-region primers. TCRdb reprocessed the UMI-ligation and nested PCR reads via MiXCR and lists one record per CDR3 protein. The sample includes around 130,000 distinct CDR3 sequences, around a third seen only once; the top ten take 0.9%. The sequencing input was central memory CD4+ T cells from blood. These receptors all stem from a human donor in good health.

V and J are TRBV5-1 and TRBJ2-1; D gene uncertain. The CDR3 runs 15 residues. The ends were cut back, 5 bases at V and 7 bases at J, with 19 bases in the middle. Germline CDR1 and CDR2: SGHRS and YFSETQ. The CDR3 sequence: CASRPSLATQNEQFF. The CDR3 DNA reads as TGCGCCAGCAGGCCCAGTCTTGCGACTCAAAATGAGCAGTTCTTC.

The gene calls are TRBV6-9 and TRBJ1-1, with D maybe TRBD1 (5 bases). Germline V lookup: CDR1 MNHGY, CDR2 SVAAGI. Trimming pared 0 bases from V and 1 base from J, leaving 12 bases between. The CDR3 is made up of 16 amino acids. CDR3 sequence reads: CASSYSWGRANTEAFF. CDR3 nucleotide sequence: TGTGCCAGCAGTTATTCTTGGGGCAGGGCGAACACTGAAGCTTTCTTT.